The entry below describes one TCR beta chain. Its target is not known. Germline V CDR1 and CDR2: MNHEY, SVGAGI. This CDR3 has 13 residues. V was pared by 5 bases and J by 7 bases, with 12 bases between. This sample was included in a study of shared clonotypes between healthy human individuals. Overall study: CD4 naive and CD4 memory each took three plates per donor, while CD8 naive took two and CD8 memory one. General study results and limits: Generally, naive subsets (rather than memory subsets) showed larger estimated richness. Generation of non-shared clonotypes was less probable than generation of clonotypes shared by all four donors.

Sorted-subset replicate PCR reactions contained approximately 190 ng DNA, corresponding to roughly 29,000 T cell genomes. Data came from immunoSEQ multiplex PCR; TCRdb stores just in-frame clones and leaves some out. The table lists 2 million to 2.5 million clones, around 93% of them singletons. As defined, naive CD8 cells were CD45RO-negative and positively selected for CCR7, with terminally differentiated effector memory CD45RA+ cells excluded. Sequenced input: naive CD8+ T cells from PBMCs. The origin of this receptor is a man younger than 35 in good health. Some clones in this sample may be carry-over from other donors' samples. The V gene is TRBV6-5, the J gene TRBJ1-5; D remains unclear. This chain's CDR3 is CASSIEPLQPQHF. In nucleotides, the CDR3 is TGTGCCAGCAGTATAGAACCCCTCCAGCCCCAGCATTTT.